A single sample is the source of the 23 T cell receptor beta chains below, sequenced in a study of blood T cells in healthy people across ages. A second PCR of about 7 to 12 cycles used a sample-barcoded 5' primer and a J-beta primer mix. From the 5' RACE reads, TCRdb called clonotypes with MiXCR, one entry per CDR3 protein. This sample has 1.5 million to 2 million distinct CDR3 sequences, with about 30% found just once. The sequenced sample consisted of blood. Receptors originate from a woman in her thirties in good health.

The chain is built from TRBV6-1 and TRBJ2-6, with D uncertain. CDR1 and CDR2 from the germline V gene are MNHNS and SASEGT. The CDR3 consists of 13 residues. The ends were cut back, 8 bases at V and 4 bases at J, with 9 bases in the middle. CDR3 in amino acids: CASFRAGANVLTF. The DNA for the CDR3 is TGTGCCAGCTTTAGGGCCGGGGCCAACGTCCTGACTTTC.

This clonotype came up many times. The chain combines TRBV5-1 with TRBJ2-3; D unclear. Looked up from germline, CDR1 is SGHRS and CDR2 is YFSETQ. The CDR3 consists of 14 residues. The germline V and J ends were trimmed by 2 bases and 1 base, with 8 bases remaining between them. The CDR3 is CASSLFRGTDTQYF. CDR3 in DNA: TGCGCCAGCAGCTTATTCCGGGGCACAGATACGCAGTATTTT.

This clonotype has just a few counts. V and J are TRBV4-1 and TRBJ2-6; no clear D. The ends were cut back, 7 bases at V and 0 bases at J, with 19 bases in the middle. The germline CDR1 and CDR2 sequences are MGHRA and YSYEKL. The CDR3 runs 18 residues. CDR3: CASTPTTWSVSGANVLTF. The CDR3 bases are TGCGCCAGCACCCCAACTACCTGGTCGGTCTCTGGGGCCAACGTCCTGACTTTC.

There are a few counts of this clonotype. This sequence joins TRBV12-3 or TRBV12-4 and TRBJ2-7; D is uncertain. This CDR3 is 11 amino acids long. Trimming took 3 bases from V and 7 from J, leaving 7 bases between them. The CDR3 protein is CASSFFREQYF. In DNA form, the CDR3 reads TGTGCCAGCAGTTTTTTCCGGGAGCAGTACTTC.

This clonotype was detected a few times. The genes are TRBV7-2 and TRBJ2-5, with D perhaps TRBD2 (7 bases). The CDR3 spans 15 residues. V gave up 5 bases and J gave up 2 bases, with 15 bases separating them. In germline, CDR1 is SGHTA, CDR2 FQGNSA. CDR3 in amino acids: CASSTVRGGQETQYF. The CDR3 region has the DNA TGTGCCAGCAGCACCGTTAGGGGGGGTCAAGAGACCCAGTACTTC. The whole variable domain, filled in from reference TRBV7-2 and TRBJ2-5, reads GAGVSQSPSNKVTEKGKDVELRCDPISGHTALYWYRQSLGQGLEFLIYFQGNSAPDKSGLPSDRFSAERTGGSVSTLTIQRTQQEDSAVYLCASSTVRGGQETQYFGPGTRLLVL.

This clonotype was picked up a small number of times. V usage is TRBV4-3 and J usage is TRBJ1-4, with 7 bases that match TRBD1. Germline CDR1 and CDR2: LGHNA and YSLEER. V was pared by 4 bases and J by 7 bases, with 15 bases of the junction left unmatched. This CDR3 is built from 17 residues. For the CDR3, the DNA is TGCGCCAGCAGCCCAGACAGGGACGAGGGGCTGGGTGAAAAACTGTTTTTT. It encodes CASSPDRDEGLGEKLFF.

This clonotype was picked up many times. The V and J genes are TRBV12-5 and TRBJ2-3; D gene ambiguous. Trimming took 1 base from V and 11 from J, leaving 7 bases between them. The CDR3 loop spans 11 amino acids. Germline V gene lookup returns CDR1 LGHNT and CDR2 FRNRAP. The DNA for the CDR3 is TGTGCTAGTGGTTTGGGCAGTCTGCAGTATTTT. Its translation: CASGLGSLQYF.

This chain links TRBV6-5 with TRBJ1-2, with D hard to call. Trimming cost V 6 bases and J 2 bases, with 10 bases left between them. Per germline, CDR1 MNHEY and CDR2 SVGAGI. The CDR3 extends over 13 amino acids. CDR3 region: CASRNSRNYGYTF. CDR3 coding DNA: TGTGCCAGCAGGAACTCAAGGAACTATGGCTACACCTTC.

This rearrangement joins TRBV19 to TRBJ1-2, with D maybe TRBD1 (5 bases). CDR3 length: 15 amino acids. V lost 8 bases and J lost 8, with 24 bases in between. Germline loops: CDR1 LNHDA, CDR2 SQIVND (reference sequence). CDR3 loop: CASHSRGVVTSGYTF. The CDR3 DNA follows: TGTGCCAGTCATAGTCGAGGGGTTGTAACGAGCGGCTACACCTTC.

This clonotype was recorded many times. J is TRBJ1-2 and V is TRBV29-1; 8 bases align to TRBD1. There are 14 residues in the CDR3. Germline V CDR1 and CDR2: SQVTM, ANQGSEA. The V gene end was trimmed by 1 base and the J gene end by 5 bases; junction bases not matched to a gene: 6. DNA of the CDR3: TGCAGCGTTGAAGTTCGGGGACAGGAATATGGCTACACCTTC. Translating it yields CSVEVRGQEYGYTF.

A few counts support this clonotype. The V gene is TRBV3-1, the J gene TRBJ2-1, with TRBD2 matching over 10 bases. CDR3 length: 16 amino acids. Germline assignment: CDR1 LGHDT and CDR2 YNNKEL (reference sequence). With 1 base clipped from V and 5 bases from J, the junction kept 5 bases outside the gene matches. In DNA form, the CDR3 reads TGTGCCAGCAGCCAAGTCGTGGGGACTAGCGACAATGAGCAGTTCTTC. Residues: CASSQVVGTSDNEQFF.

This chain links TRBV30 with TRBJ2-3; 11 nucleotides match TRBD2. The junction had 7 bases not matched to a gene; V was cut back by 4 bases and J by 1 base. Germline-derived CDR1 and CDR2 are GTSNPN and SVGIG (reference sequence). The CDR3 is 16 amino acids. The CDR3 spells CAWNFPGLAGTDTQYF. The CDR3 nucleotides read TGTGCCTGGAACTTTCCGGGACTAGCGGGCACAGATACGCAGTATTTT.

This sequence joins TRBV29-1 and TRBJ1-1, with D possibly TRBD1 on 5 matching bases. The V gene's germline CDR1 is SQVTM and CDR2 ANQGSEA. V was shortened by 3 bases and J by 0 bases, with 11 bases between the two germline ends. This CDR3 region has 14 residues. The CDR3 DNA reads TGCAGCGTTGAGGGGGGACTGCTGAACACTGAAGCTTTCTTT. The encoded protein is CSVEGGLLNTEAFF.

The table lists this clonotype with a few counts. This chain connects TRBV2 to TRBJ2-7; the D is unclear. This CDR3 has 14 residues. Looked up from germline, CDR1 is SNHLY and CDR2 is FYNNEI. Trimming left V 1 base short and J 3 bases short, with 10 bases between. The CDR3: CASSEEGSYYEQYF. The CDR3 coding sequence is TGTGCCAGCAGTGAAGAGGGCAGCTACTACGAGCAGTACTTC.

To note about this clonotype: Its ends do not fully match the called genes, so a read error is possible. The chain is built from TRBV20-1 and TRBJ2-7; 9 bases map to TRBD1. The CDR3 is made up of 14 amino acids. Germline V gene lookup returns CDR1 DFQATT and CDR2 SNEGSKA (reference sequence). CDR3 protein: CCASRDRDGYEQYF. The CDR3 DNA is TGCTGTGCTTCCCGGGACAGGGATGGCTACGAGCAGTACTTC.

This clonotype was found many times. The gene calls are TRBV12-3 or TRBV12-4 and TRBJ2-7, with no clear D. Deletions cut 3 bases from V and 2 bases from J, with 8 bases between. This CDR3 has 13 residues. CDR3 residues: CASSFSSAYEQYF. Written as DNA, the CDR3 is TGTGCCAGCAGTTTTAGCTCTGCCTACGAGCAGTACTTC.

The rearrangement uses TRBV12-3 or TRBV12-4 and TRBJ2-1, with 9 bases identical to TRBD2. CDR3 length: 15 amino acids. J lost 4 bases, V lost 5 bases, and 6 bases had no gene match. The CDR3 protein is CASSHSGSGYNEQFF. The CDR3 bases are TGTGCCAGCAGTCATAGCGGGAGTGGATACAATGAGCAGTTCTTC.

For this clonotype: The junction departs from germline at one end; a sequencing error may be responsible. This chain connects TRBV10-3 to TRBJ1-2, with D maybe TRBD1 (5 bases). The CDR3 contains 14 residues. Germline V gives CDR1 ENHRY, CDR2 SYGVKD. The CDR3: CTIAGGRVFYGYTF. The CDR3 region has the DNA TGTACCATCGCCGGTGGCAGGGTGTTCTATGGCTACACCTTC.

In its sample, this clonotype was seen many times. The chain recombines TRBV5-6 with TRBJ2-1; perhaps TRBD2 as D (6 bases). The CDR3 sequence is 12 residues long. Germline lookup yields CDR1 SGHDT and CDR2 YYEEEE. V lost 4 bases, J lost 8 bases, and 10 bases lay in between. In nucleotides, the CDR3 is TGTGCCAGCAGCGGGGGGAGCTATGAGCAGTTCTTC. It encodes CASSGGSYEQFF.

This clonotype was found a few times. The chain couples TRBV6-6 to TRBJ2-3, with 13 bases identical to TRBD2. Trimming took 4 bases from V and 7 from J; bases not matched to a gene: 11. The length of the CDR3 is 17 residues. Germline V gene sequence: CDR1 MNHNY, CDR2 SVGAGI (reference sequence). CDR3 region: CASSSRLAGGQTHTQYF. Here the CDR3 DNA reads TGTGCCAGCAGTTCCCGACTAGCGGGGGGCCAAACCCATACGCAGTATTTT.

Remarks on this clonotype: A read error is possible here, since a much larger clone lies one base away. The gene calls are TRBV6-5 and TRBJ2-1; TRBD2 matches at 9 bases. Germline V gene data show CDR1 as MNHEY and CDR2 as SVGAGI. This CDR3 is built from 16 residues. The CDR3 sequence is CASSPDLAGSYNGQFF. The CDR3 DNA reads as TGTGCCAGCAGCCCCGATCTAGCGGGGTCCTACAATGGGCAGTTCTTC.

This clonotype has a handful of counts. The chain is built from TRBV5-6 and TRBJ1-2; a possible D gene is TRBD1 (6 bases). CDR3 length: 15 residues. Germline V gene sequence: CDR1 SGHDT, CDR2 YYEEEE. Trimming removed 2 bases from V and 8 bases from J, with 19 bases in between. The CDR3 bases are TGTGCCAGCAGCTTTGGGGCCAACAGGGATCGGGGCTACACCTTC. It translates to CASSFGANRDRGYTF.

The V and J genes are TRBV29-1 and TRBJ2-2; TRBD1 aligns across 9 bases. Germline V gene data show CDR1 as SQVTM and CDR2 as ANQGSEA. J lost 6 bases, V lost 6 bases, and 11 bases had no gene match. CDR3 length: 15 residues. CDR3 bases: TGCAGCGTGACCGCCGGGACAGGGTCTGCCGGGGAGCTGTTTTTT. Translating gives CSVTAGTGSAGELFF.